The sequence of this TCR beta chain was determined in a study of radiation and T cells in renal cell carcinoma. Study-wide points: From baseline, blood top tumor clonotypes peaked at 2 weeks post-radiation. Without pretreatment biopsies, baseline tumor clonotype presence was undetermined.

The time point was: baseline pretreatment blood. Noted treatment: 15 Gy SBRT to primary tumor, nephrectomy 4 weeks later. Serial blood draws occurred at baseline and 2 and 4 weeks post-SBRT. TCRdb keeps only in-frame clones here, not all; method: immunoSEQ multiplex PCR. Among about 50,000 clones listed, 83% were seen once. The CDR3 extends over 14 amino acids. Germline CDR1 reads SNHLY; CDR2 reads FYNNEI. V gave up 2 bases and J gave up 5 bases, with 7 bases separating them. This clone was counted a few times. Its antigen is not known. The V and J genes are TRBV2 and TRBJ1-6, with no clear D. Specimen: blood, collected from a patient whose treatment included radiotherapy and nephrectomy. This clonotype was obtained from a woman aged 70 to 79 with renal cell carcinoma. The CDR3 is CASSEYSNNSPLHF. As DNA, the CDR3 is TGTGCCAGCAGTGAATACAGTAATAATTCACCCCTCCACTTT. Drawing the rest from reference TRBV2 and TRBJ1-6, the complete variable domain is EPEVTQTPSHQVTQMGQEVILRCVPISNHLYFYWYRQILGQKVEFLVSFYNNEISEKSEIFDDQFSVERPDGSNFTLKIRSTKLEDSAMYFCASSEYSNNSPLHFGNGTRLTVT.